These 32 T cell receptor beta chains were sequenced from one sample in a study of circulating and synovial CD4+ cells in juvenile arthritis. The method was immunoSEQ multiplex PCR; TCRdb's version includes in-frame clones alone and lacks a portion of them. The data show fewer than 35,000 clones, 90% to 95% seen once. The specimen sequenced was CD4+ T cells from blood. These receptors originate from a human donor with juvenile idiopathic arthritis.

This sequence joins TRBV28 and TRBJ2-7; D ambiguous. V lost 5 bases to trimming and J lost 5 bases, with 7 bases between them. The CDR3 has 11 residues. The germline V gene encodes CDR1 MDHEN and CDR2 SYDVKM. The CDR3 protein is CASSLSHEQYF. The CDR3 nucleotides read TGTGCCAGCAGTCTGAGTCACGAGCAGTACTTC.

J is TRBJ2-1 and V is TRBV7-8, with a possible D match to TRBD1 (7 bases). The germline V gene encodes CDR1 SGHVS and CDR2 FQNEAQ. The CDR3 is made up of 15 amino acids. V was pared by 0 bases and J by 10 bases, with 16 bases between. CDR3 in DNA: TGTGCCAGCAGCTTAGCCCAGGGGGGACCGGGCGAGCAGTTCTTC. This gives the protein CASSLAQGGPGEQFF.

The rearrangement uses TRBV6-1 and TRBJ1-5; 7 nucleotides line up with TRBD1. The CDR3 length is 14 residues. Germline CDR1 MNHNS, CDR2 SASEGT. The ends lost 7 bases at V and 5 bases at J; junction bases unmatched: 8. CDR3 loop: CASTRDSRDQPQHF. The CDR3 nucleotides read TGTGCCAGCACCAGGGACAGCCGAGATCAGCCCCAGCATTTT.

V usage is TRBV4-2 and J usage is TRBJ1-2; TRBD1 might be the D (5 bases). The CDR3 runs 13 residues. Trimming shortened V by 0 bases and J by 7 bases, and 9 bases separated the two germline ends. Germline V CDR1 and CDR2: LGHNA, YNFKEQ. The CDR3 nucleotides read TGTGCCAGCAGCCAAGATAGGGGTGGTGGCTACACCTTC. It translates to CASSQDRGGGYTF.

The chain combines TRBV11-2 with TRBJ2-3; TRBD2 matches 9 bases. V shed 3 bases and J 4 bases; nucleotides not matched to a gene: 5. The CDR3 covers 15 residues. Germline V gives CDR1 SGHAT, CDR2 FQNNGV. The CDR3 DNA reads as TGTGCCAGCAGCTTTAGTGGCGGGGGGGCAGATACGCAGTATTTT. Translating it yields CASSFSGGGADTQYF.

The rearrangement uses TRBV19 and TRBJ1-5, with D uncertain. Germline-derived CDR1 and CDR2 are LNHDA and SQIVND (reference sequence). This CDR3 contains 14 residues. Trimming cost V 7 bases and J 2 bases, with 12 bases left between them. The CDR3 here is CASTGRTGNQPQHF. In DNA form, the CDR3 reads TGTGCCAGTACCGGGAGGACCGGCAATCAGCCCCAGCATTTT.

This clone appeared a few times. The rearrangement joins TRBV19 to TRBJ2-3, with TRBD2 as a possible D gene (5 bases). Per the germline V gene, CDR1 is LNHDA and CDR2 is SQIVND (reference sequence). CDR3 length: 14 amino acids. With 4 bases removed from V and 7 bases from J, the gap between germline ends came to 15 bases. The CDR3 DNA reads as TGTGCCAGTAGTACCCCGGGGATCCTCCATACGCAGTATTTT. It specifies CASSTPGILHTQYF.

The chain is built from TRBV9 and TRBJ2-2; TRBD1 might be the D (5 bases). This CDR3 has 14 residues. The V gene's germline CDR1 is SGDLS and CDR2 YYNGEE. Between the trimmed V and J ends, which lost 10 bases and 6 bases, there was a span of 19 bases. Here the CDR3 DNA reads TGTGCCGCGCTAGAGGTCAGGGCCGCCGGGGAGCTGTTTTTT. Its translation: CAALEVRAAGELFF.

This clone appeared a single time. The chain has TRBV10-3 and TRBJ1-2; maybe TRBD1 (6 bases). The CDR3 runs 14 residues. Germline V gene sequence: CDR1 ENHRY, CDR2 SYGVKD. The ends were cut back, 1 base at V and 11 bases at J, with 17 bases in the middle. The CDR3 protein is CAISEYRDPMSYTF. The CDR3 region has the DNA TGTGCCATCAGTGAGTACAGGGACCCTATGAGTTACACCTTC.

V usage is TRBV28 and J usage is TRBJ1-4; a weak D match, TRBD1 (5 bases). CDR1 and CDR2 (germline): MDHEN, SYDVKM. V shed 5 bases and J shed 0 bases, with 16 bases lying between them. The CDR3 runs 17 residues. Here the CDR3 reads CASSPPLLTATNEKLFF. CDR3 in DNA: TGTGCCAGCAGTCCCCCTCTATTGACAGCAACTAATGAAAAACTGTTTTTT.

J is TRBJ1-3 and V is TRBV7-9, with D maybe TRBD1 (5 bases). With 8 bases removed from V and 0 bases from J, the gap between germline ends came to 8 bases. The CDR3 covers 13 residues. Germline-derived CDR1 and CDR2 are SEHNR and FQNEAQ (reference sequence). This CDR3 reads CASRGTSGNTIYF. The DNA of the CDR3 is TGTGCCAGCCGGGGGACCTCTGGAAACACCATATATTTT.

The chain recombines TRBV28 with TRBJ1-5, with 9 bases aligning to TRBD1. The CDR3 totals 16 residues. CDR1 and CDR2 (germline): MDHEN, SYDVKM. Trimming at V came to 3 bases and at J to 6 bases, leaving 9 bases not matched to a gene. The CDR3 is CASSFGTGYMGQPQHF. In nucleotides, the CDR3 is TGTGCCAGCAGTTTCGGGACAGGGTATATGGGTCAGCCCCAGCATTTT.

This rearrangement joins TRBV4-1 to TRBJ2-7; 9 nucleotides line up with TRBD1. V gave up 0 bases and J gave up 6 bases; unmatched junction bases: 12. Looked up from germline, CDR1 is MGHRA and CDR2 is YSYEKL. The CDR3 spans 17 residues. CDR3: CASSQEYGGQGRGEQYF. The CDR3, as DNA: TGCGCCAGCAGCCAAGAATATGGGGGACAGGGAAGGGGCGAGCAGTACTTC.

The genes are TRBV19 and TRBJ1-1; D is possibly TRBD1 (6 bases). CDR1 is LNHDA and CDR2 is SQIVND in the germline V gene (reference sequence). This CDR3 has 16 amino acids. Trimming took off 7 bases at V and 1 base at J, with 19 bases between the two ends. The chain's CDR3 is CASTPRQDTRNTEAFF. CDR3 bases: TGTGCCAGTACCCCACGACAGGATACAAGGAACACTGAAGCTTTCTTT. Full variable domain (missing parts from reference TRBV19 and TRBJ1-1): DGGITQSPKYLFRKEGQNVTLSCEQNLNHDAMYWYRQDPGQGLRLIYYSQIVNDFQKGDIAEGYSVSREKKESFPLTVTSAQKNPTAFYLCASTPRQDTRNTEAFFGQGTRLTVV.

The rearrangement joins TRBV30 to TRBJ2-7, with D unclear. Germline loops: CDR1 GTSNPN, CDR2 SVGIG (reference sequence). The CDR3 has 13 residues. V was shortened by 2 bases and J by 0 bases, with 8 bases between the two germline ends. CDR3 amino acids: CAWSRPSSYEQYF. The CDR3 DNA reads TGTGCCTGGAGTAGACCTAGCTCCTACGAGCAGTACTTC.

A few counts support this clone. The chain uses TRBV28 and TRBJ1-1; no clear D. The CDR3 covers 13 residues. CDR1 MDHEN and CDR2 SYDVKM come from the germline V gene. V shed 4 bases and J shed 1 base, with 7 bases lying between them. CDR3 nucleotides: TGTGCCAGCAGTTCATTCGGGAACACTGAAGCTTTCTTT. This codes for CASSSFGNTEAFF.

The chain carries TRBV7-3 and TRBJ2-7, with a tentative D call TRBD1 (5 bases). V lost 1 base to trimming and J lost 2 bases, with 12 bases between them. Germline V gives CDR1 SGHTA, CDR2 FQGTGA. CDR3 size: 15 residues. The CDR3 DNA follows: TGTGCCAGCAGCTTAAGTGGGGCGGACCCCTACGAGCAGTACTTC. Protein: CASSLSGADPYEQYF.

This chain links TRBV7-6 with TRBJ2-6; the D is unclear. With 0 bases removed from V and 3 bases from J, the gap between germline ends came to 12 bases. In germline, CDR1 is SGHVS, CDR2 FNYEAQ. This CDR3 contains 17 residues. The CDR3 bases are TGTGCCAGCAGCTTAGCGCTCCCCAGAGGTGGGGCCAACGTCCTGACTTTC. It is translated as CASSLALPRGGANVLTF.

The chain uses TRBV6-1 and TRBJ2-7; 10 bases are shared with TRBD2. There are 15 residues in the CDR3. J gave up 6 bases and V 5 bases, and 10 bases lay outside the gene matches. Germline V gene sequence: CDR1 MNHNS, CDR2 SASEGT. CDR3 sequence reads: CASSNGLADPSEQYF. CDR3 coding DNA: TGTGCCAGCAGTAATGGACTAGCGGACCCCTCCGAGCAGTACTTC.

The chain uses TRBV27 and TRBJ2-3; TRBD2 might be the D (5 bases). The V and J ends lost 7 bases and 5 bases respectively, with 25 bases between them. CDR3 length equals 17 residues. From germline, CDR1 is MNHEY and CDR2 SMNVEV (reference sequence). The CDR3 here is CASNPPGGGPRGDTQYF. The CDR3, as DNA: TGTGCCAGCAACCCCCCCGGCGGCGGCCCCCGGGGAGATACGCAGTATTTT.

The rearrangement joins TRBV9 to TRBJ2-7, with 10 nucleotides matching TRBD2. Per the germline V gene, CDR1 is SGDLS and CDR2 is YYNGEE. The CDR3 contains 15 residues. Germline trimming cut 2 bases from V and 3 bases from J; bases unmatched to any gene: 5. Here the CDR3 DNA reads TGTGCCAGCAGCGTTCTAGCGGGAGATAGCTACGAGCAGTACTTC. Translating it yields CASSVLAGDSYEQYF.

The chain employs TRBV6-5 and TRBJ2-7; D is undetermined. CDR3 length: 14 residues. In germline, CDR1 is MNHEY, CDR2 SVGAGI. V was trimmed by 4 bases and J by 2 bases, leaving 12 bases between them. The CDR3: CASSLLNPAYEQYF. CDR3 bases: TGTGCCAGCAGTTTATTAAATCCGGCCTACGAGCAGTACTTC.

The sample holds one count of this clone. This chain uses TRBV7-2 with TRBJ1-1; 9 bases map to TRBD1. The CDR3 spans 17 residues. Per germline, CDR1 SGHTA and CDR2 FQGNSA. V was pared by 4 bases and J by 3 bases, with 12 bases of the junction left unmatched. CDR3 sequence (DNA): TGTGCCAGCAGCTCGACAGGGGGACCCCTACTAGACACTGAAGCTTTCTTT. Encoded protein: CASSSTGGPLLDTEAFF. The whole variable domain, remainder taken from reference TRBV7-2 and TRBJ1-1, is GAGVSQSPSNKVTEKGKDVELRCDPISGHTALYWYRQSLGQGLEFLIYFQGNSAPDKSGLPSDRFSAERTGGSVSTLTIQRTQQEDSAVYLCASSSTGGPLLDTEAFFGQGTRLTVV.

The rearrangement joins TRBV6-1 to TRBJ1-2; TRBD1 is a possible D gene (6 bases). The V end lost 2 bases, the J end lost 8 bases, and 12 bases lay between the germline ends. This CDR3 is 13 amino acids long. Germline V gene data show CDR1 as MNHNS and CDR2 as SASEGT. Here the CDR3 DNA reads TGTGCCAGCAGTGAAAGACAGGAACGGGGCTACACCTTC. Protein product: CASSERQERGYTF.

The chain is built from TRBV4-2 and TRBJ1-1, with D possibly being TRBD1 (6 bases). V was clipped by 0 bases and J by 1 base, with 9 bases between them. The CDR3 is made up of 15 amino acids. CDR1 and CDR2 from the germline V gene are LGHNA and YNFKEQ. The CDR3 reads CASSQDTGRNTEAFF. The CDR3 DNA reads as TGTGCCAGCAGCCAAGATACAGGGAGGAACACTGAAGCTTTCTTT.

This chain links TRBV5-6 with TRBJ2-3, with 7 bases lining up with TRBD1. The CDR3 contains 19 residues. Germline V gene lookup returns CDR1 SGHDT and CDR2 YYEEEE. Losses at the gene ends were 4 bases for V and 3 bases for J; bases not matched to a gene: 20. The CDR3 reads CASSHAWGQPLDRTDTQYF. Written as DNA, the CDR3 is TGTGCCAGCAGCCACGCGTGGGGACAGCCATTGGATCGTACAGATACGCAGTATTTT.

V and J are TRBV19 and TRBJ2-5, with 11 nucleotides matching TRBD1. The tail of the sequence fits TRBJ2-7 better, so the J call may be wrong. From germline, CDR1 is LNHDA and CDR2 SQIVND (reference sequence). This CDR3 has 14 residues. The CDR3 bases are TGTGCCAGTAGTATCTGGACAGGGGGCGCCGAGCAGTACTTC. Translating it yields CASSIWTGGAEQYF.

The chain couples TRBV28 to TRBJ1-3, with D perhaps TRBD1 (5 bases). This CDR3 is built from 15 residues. V was pared by 5 bases and J by 4 bases, with 15 bases between. Germline V gives CDR1 MDHEN, CDR2 SYDVKM. The CDR3 protein is CASSGGDVGGNTIYF. The CDR3 DNA is TGTGCCAGCAGTGGAGGGGACGTTGGCGGAAACACCATATATTTT.

V and J are TRBV28 and TRBJ1-2; D not resolved. Trimming stripped 5 bases from V and 6 bases from J, with 7 bases between. The CDR3 sequence is 11 residues long. Germline CDR1 reads MDHEN; CDR2 reads SYDVKM. The CDR3 is CASSPLDGYTF. CDR3 coding DNA: TGTGCCAGCAGTCCTCTAGATGGCTACACCTTC.

The CDR3 sequence: CASSKGQWTGGSGNTIYF. For the CDR3, the DNA is TGTGCCAGCAGTAAAGGGCAGTGGACAGGCGGCTCTGGAAACACCATATATTTT. The chain recombines TRBV6-1 with TRBJ1-3; TRBD1 matches at 7 bases. Germline V lookup: CDR1 MNHNS, CDR2 SASEGT. CDR3 length: 18 residues. Unmatched junction bases numbered 13, after V lost 5 bases and J lost 0 bases.

The chain combines TRBV6-4 with TRBJ2-1; 10 positions agree with TRBD2. The V segment lost 6 bases and the J segment 8 bases; nucleotides outside the gene matches: 13. The CDR3 spans 16 residues. Germline V lookup: CDR1 MRHNA, CDR2 SNTAGT. The CDR3 nucleotides are TGTGCCAGCAGAACCTTTGAGCGGGAGGGCCGGTATGAGCAGTTCTTC. Translated, it gives CASRTFEREGRYEQFF.

The gene calls are TRBV4-3 and TRBJ2-5, with TRBD1 matching over 9 bases. V lost 3 bases to trimming and J lost 4 bases; unmatched junction nucleotides: 3. The CDR3 is made up of 14 amino acids. The V gene's germline CDR1 is LGHNA and CDR2 YSLEER. CDR3 nucleotides: TGCGCCAGCAGCCAGGGACAGGGACGAGAGACCCAGTACTTC. It codes for CASSQGQGRETQYF.